The text below deals with one T cell receptor (beta chain). This record comes from a study of a mutant IDH1 vaccine in newly diagnosed glioma. Profiling relied on immunoSEQ multiplex PCR, and the TCRdb table lists in-frame clones only, not all of them. This repertoire shows over 75,000 clones, 80% to 90% found once; its top ten account for approximately 0.6%. CDR3 length: 14 amino acids. CDR1 and CDR2 from the germline V gene are MDHEN and SYDVKM. V was shortened by 10 bases and J by 4 bases, with 17 bases between the two germline ends. Time point meaning: baseline, week 1 (first vaccination visit). Treatment: pre-vaccination baseline after standard-of-care therapy.

The source of this sequence is a woman in her forties or fifties with glioma. Sequencing was performed on PBMCs, taken from a glioma patient treated with radiotherapy, temozolomide or both. The genes are TRBV28 and TRBJ1-5; D is uncertain. The CDR3 sequence: CATKGGMKNQPQHF. In DNA form, the CDR3 reads TGTGCCACCAAGGGAGGGATGAAAAATCAGCCCCAGCATTTT.